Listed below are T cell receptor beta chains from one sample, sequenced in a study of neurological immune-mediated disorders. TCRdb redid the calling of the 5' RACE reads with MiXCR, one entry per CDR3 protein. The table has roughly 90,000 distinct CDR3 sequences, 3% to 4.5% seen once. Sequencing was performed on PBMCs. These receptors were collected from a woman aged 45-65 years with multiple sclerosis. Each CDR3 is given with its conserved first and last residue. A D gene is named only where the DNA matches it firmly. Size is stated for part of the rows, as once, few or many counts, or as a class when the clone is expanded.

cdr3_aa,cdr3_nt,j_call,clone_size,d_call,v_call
CASSSPGTGVSETQYF,TGTGCCAGCAGTTCACCCGGGACAGGGGTTTCGGAGACCCAGTACTTC,TRBJ2-5,many,TRBD1,TRBV12-3/TRBV12-4
CASSLYTGQSNNEQFF,TGTGCCAGCAGTTTATACACTGGACAGTCCAACAATGAGCAGTTCTTC,TRBJ2-1,many,-,TRBV28
CASSLGTGGPEAFF,TGCGCCAGCAGCTTGGGGACAGGGGGCCCTGAAGCTTTCTTT,TRBJ1-1,many,TRBD1,TRBV5-1
CASSSGAYEQYF,TGTGCCAGCAGTTCTGGGGCGTATGAGCAGTACTTC,TRBJ2-7,many,-,TRBV6-6
CASSLGTGGSTDTQYF,TGTGCCAGCAGCTTGGGAACGGGGGGTAGCACAGATACGCAGTATTTT,TRBJ2-3,many,TRBD2,TRBV5-6
CASSSLAGTDTQYF,TGCGCCAGCAGCTCGCTAGCGGGCACAGATACGCAGTATTTT,TRBJ2-3,many,TRBD2,TRBV5-1
CASSISGNTIYF,TGTGCCAGCAGCATCTCTGGAAACACCATATATTTT,TRBJ1-3,many,-,TRBV6-2/TRBV6-3
CSARDRVGGGLYEQYF,TGCAGTGCTAGAGATCGGGTGGGAGGGGGCCTCTACGAGCAGTACTTC,TRBJ2-7,-,-,TRBV20-1
CASRPFDSNIQYF,TGCGCCAGCAGGCCTTTTGACTCAAACATTCAGTACTTC,TRBJ2-4,many,-,TRBV5-1
CASSSTGTVYEQYF,TGCGCCAGCAGCTCCACCGGGACGGTCTACGAGCAGTACTTC,TRBJ2-7,many,-,TRBV5-1
CSARERLAGTFEYF,TGCAGTGCTAGAGAGAGACTAGCGGGGACCTTTGAGTACTTC,TRBJ2-5,many,TRBD2,TRBV20-1
CASSVATTSGESTDTQYF,TGTGCCAGCAGCGTAGCTACGACTAGCGGGGAATCCACAGATACGCAGTATTTT,TRBJ2-3,many,TRBD2,TRBV9
CASSEAPRNEQFF,TGTGCCAGCAGTGAAGCGCCGAGGAATGAGCAGTTCTTC,TRBJ2-1,many,-,TRBV6-1
CASSSGASLYGYTF,TGTGCCAGCAGCTCAGGGGCCTCCCTCTATGGCTACACCTTC,TRBJ1-2,many,-,TRBV5-6
CASSVYGQSSYNEQFF,TGTGCCAGCAGCGTGTACGGACAGAGCTCCTACAATGAGCAGTTCTTC,TRBJ2-1,many,-,TRBV9
CASSRTLVGRQNSPLHF,TGCGCCAGCAGTAGAACACTGGTAGGACGGCAAAATTCACCCCTCCACTTT,TRBJ1-6,many,-,TRBV5-1
CASSPLYVQETQYF,TGTGCCAGCTCACCACTTTACGTACAAGAGACCCAGTACTTC,TRBJ2-5,-,-,TRBV18
CSAREILDRGPSTDTQYF,TGCAGTGCTAGAGAAATTTTAGACAGGGGACCTAGCACAGATACGCAGTATTTT,TRBJ2-3,many,TRBD1,TRBV20-1
CASSQVTGPRGYNSPLHF,TGCGCCAGCAGCCAAGTTACGGGACCTAGAGGTTATAATTCACCCCTCCACTTT,TRBJ1-6,many,-,TRBV4-3
CASNQGGGGNTEAFF,TGTGCCAGCAACCAGGGTGGGGGGGGGAACACTGAAGCTTTCTTT,TRBJ1-1,many,-,TRBV28
CASSPWGFSTGRGYTF,TGTGCCAGCAGCCCTTGGGGTTTCTCAACAGGGCGCGGCTACACCTTC,TRBJ1-2,many,-,TRBV7-2
CATETGGYNGYTF,TGTGCCACCGAAACAGGGGGCTATAATGGCTACACCTTC,TRBJ1-2,many,TRBD1,TRBV10-3
CSAPRKRGATDTQYF,TGCAGTGCTCCTCGGAAGCGGGGGGCCACAGATACGCAGTATTTT,TRBJ2-3,many,TRBD2,TRBV20-1
CASSAGLAGDPGELFF,TGCGCCAGCAGCGCAGGACTAGCGGGGGATCCCGGGGAGCTGTTTTTT,TRBJ2-2,many,TRBD2,TRBV5-1